This entry features one TCR beta chain sequence. Its antigen is not known. Germline CDR1 and CDR2: MGHRA and YSYEKL. Trimming removed 4 bases from V and 0 bases from J; junction bases left unmatched: 3. The CDR3 extends over 15 amino acids. Using immunoSEQ multiplex PCR, the repertoire was profiled, and TCRdb retains in-frame clones only, with some absent. The sample lists under 15,000 clones, about three fifths occurring once. This sample was taken from a study of chemoradiotherapy in HPV16-positive cancers. Points from the study as a whole: In HPV16-positive patients, HPV-responsive T-cell expansion tracked better recurrence-free survival. Functional assays defining HPV-specific T cells used only two HPV16-positive patients.

This rearrangement joins TRBV4-1 to TRBJ2-5; TRBD2 aligns across 9 bases. This receptor was taken from a human donor with HPV-associated anogenital cancer. Sample collection occurred from a patient who underwent chemoradiotherapy. For the CDR3, the DNA is TGCGCCAGCAGCCTCAGACTAGCGGACCAAGAGACCCAGTACTTC. Residues: CASSLRLADQETQYF.